This passage covers 8 T cell receptor beta chains from one sample sequenced in a study of identical twins. Via MiXCR, TCRdb re-called the 5' RACE reads, giving one row per CDR3 protein. The sample consists of 450,000 or so distinct CDR3 sequences, approximately 25% of them appearing once. The same specimen was also included in a second study, on T cells expressing NK-cell markers.

Specimen: CD4+ T cells sorted from blood. The receptors originated from a woman between 18 and 29 years old in good health.

The rearrangement links TRBV5-1 to TRBJ2-6; 7 bases map to TRBD2. Germline V gene lookup returns CDR1 SGHRS and CDR2 YFSETQ. CDR3 length: 19 residues. J gave up 0 bases and V 4 bases, and 13 bases lay outside the gene matches. The CDR3: CASSRIVRDYTSGANVLTF. CDR3 in DNA: TGCGCCAGCAGCCGTATTGTAAGGGACTACACCTCTGGGGCCAACGTCCTGACTTTC.

A single count supports this clonotype. The chain uses TRBV20-1 and TRBJ2-3; D unclear. The CDR3 loop spans 12 amino acids. Germline CDR1 and CDR2: DFQATT and SNEGSKA (reference sequence). V dropped 6 bases and J dropped 2 bases, with 9 bases sitting between them. In DNA, the CDR3 is TGCAGTGCCCCTATTAACACAGATACGCAGTATTTT. The encoded protein is CSAPINTDTQYF.

The DNA for the CDR3 is TGTGCCAGCAGCTCCCGGGACAGGGGAATCAACGAGCAGTACTTC. Translated, it gives CASSSRDRGINEQYF. This sequence joins TRBV7-6 and TRBJ2-7; 10 bases agree with TRBD1. The germline V gene has CDR1 SGHVS and CDR2 FNYEAQ. J gave up 5 bases and V 4 bases, and 8 bases lay outside the gene matches. The CDR3 contains 15 residues.

This clonotype was seen more than once but under ten times. The chain recombines TRBV12-3 or TRBV12-4 with TRBJ2-4, with 7 bases matching TRBD2. The CDR3 length is 10 residues. V gave up 11 bases and J gave up 8 bases; unmatched junction bases: 3. This chain's CDR3 is CASGGDIQYF. CDR3 bases: TGTGCCTCTGGGGGGGACATTCAGTACTTC.

The V and J genes are TRBV18 and TRBJ2-3; 8 nucleotides agree with TRBD2. V shed 2 bases and J 3 bases; nucleotides not matched to a gene: 7. The CDR3 sequence is 16 residues long. Germline lookup yields CDR1 KGHSH and CDR2 LQKENI. CDR3 amino acids: CASSPGVQRETDTQYF. The DNA of the CDR3 is TGTGCCAGCTCACCAGGGGTCCAGCGGGAGACAGATACGCAGTATTTT. Full variable domain (remainder filled in from reference TRBV18 and TRBJ2-3): NAGVMQNPRHLVRRRGQEARLRCSPMKGHSHVYWYRQLPEEGLKFMVYLQKENIIDESGMPKERFSAEFPKEGPSILRIQQVVRGDSAAYFCASSPGVQRETDTQYFGPGTRLTVL.

The rearrangement uses TRBV3-1 and TRBJ2-1; D may match TRBD1 or TRBD2 (5 bases each). Trimming removed 5 bases at V and 6 bases at J, with 20 bases between. CDR3 length equals 16 residues. Germline lookup yields CDR1 LGHDT and CDR2 YNNKEL (reference sequence). In nucleotides, the CDR3 is TGTGCCAGCAGCGTTGGGGCGAGCGGTCGGGGCAATGAGCAGTTCTTC. Translating it yields CASSVGASGRGNEQFF.

The CDR3 coding sequence is TGTGCCAGCAGCTTCCTGCTCTCAGCGGGTTACGAGCAGTACTTC. It translates to CASSFLLSAGYEQYF. The chain joins TRBV7-2 to TRBJ2-7; D is possibly TRBD2 (6 bases). The V end was cut by 3 bases, the J end by 4 bases, with 16 bases between. CDR3 length equals 15 residues. Germline V lookup: CDR1 SGHTA, CDR2 FQGNSA.

This clonotype appeared a few times. V usage is TRBV4-3 and J usage is TRBJ1-1; tentatively, D is TRBD1 (5 bases). The CDR3 length is 15 residues. The ends were cut back, 4 bases at V and 4 bases at J, with 16 bases in the middle. Germline values: CDR1 LGHNA, CDR2 YSLEER. CDR3 in amino acids: CASSPGVGSGTEAFF. As DNA, the CDR3 is TGCGCCAGCAGCCCGGGGGTCGGGTCCGGCACTGAAGCTTTCTTT.